This T cell receptor beta chain was sequenced during a study of shared clonotypes between healthy human individuals. Study-wide background: Used for every donor were three CD4 naive, three CD4 memory, two CD8 naive and one CD8 memory plate.

Trimming took 5 bases from V and 7 from J, leaving 15 bases between them. There are 13 residues in the CDR3. CDR1 and CDR2 from the germline V gene are SGHVS and FNYEAQ. The data were produced by immunoSEQ multiplex PCR, yet TCRdb's version contains in-frame clones alone and is incomplete. The sample yields 980,000 or so clones, over 75% seen once. Subsets obtained from CD4+ cells comprised CD45RA+ naive and CD45RA-negative memory cells. This TCR derives from a man between 18 and 29 years old in good health. V usage is TRBV7-6 and J usage is TRBJ2-7, with unresolved D. What was sequenced was memory CD4+ T cells sorted from blood. The sample's subset: CD45RA-negative fraction. The CDR3 bases are TGTGCCAGCAGCCAATCCGAGGTTGGTGAGCAGTACTTC. Translation: CASSQSEVGEQYF.